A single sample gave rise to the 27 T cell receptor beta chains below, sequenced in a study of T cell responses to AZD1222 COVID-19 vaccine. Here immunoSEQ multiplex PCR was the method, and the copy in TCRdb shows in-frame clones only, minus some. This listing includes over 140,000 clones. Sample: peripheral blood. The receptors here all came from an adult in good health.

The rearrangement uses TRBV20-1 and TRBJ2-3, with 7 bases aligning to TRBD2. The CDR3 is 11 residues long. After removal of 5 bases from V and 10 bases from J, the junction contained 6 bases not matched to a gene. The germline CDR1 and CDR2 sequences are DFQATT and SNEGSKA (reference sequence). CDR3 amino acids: CSAPRGRAQYF. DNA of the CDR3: TGCAGTGCTCCCCGGGGGAGGGCGCAGTATTTT.

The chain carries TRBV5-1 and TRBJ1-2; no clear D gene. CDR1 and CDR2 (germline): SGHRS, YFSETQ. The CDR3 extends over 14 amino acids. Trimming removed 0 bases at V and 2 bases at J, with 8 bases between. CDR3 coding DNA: TGCGCCAGCAGCTTGGAGGCGTCAAACTATGGCTACACCTTC. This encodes CASSLEASNYGYTF.

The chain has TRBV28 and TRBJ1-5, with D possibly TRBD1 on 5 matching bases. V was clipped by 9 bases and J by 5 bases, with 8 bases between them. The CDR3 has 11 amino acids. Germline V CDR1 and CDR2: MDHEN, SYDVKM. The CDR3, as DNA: TGTGCCAGTCAGGGAGATCAGCCCCAGCATTTT. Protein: CASQGDQPQHF.

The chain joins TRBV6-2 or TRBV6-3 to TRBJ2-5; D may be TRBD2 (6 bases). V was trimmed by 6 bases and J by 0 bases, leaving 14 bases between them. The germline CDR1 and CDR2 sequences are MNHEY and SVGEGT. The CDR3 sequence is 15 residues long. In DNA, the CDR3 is TGTGCCAGCAGCCAAGGGACGGGGGACCAAGAGACCCAGTACTTC. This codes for CASSQGTGDQETQYF.

Here the CDR3 reads CASSRDREGGYTF. CDR3 DNA: TGCGCCAGCAGCCGAGACAGGGAGGGTGGCTACACCTTC. The rearrangement joins TRBV5-1 to TRBJ1-2, with 7 bases fitting TRBD1. The length of the CDR3 is 13 residues. Trimming removed 4 bases from V and 7 bases from J; junction bases left unmatched: 7. Germline CDR1 SGHRS, CDR2 YFSETQ.

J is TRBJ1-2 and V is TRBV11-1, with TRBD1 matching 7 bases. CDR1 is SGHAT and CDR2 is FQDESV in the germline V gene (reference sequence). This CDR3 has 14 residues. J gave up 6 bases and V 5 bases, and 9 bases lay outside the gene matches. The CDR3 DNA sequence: TGTGCCAGCAGCGCTGACGTACAGGGGCATGGCTACACCTTC. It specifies CASSADVQGHGYTF.

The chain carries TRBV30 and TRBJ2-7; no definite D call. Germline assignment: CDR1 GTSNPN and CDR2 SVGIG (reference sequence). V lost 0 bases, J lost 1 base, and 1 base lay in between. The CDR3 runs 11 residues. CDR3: CAWSVSYEQYF. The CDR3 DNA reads TGTGCCTGGAGTGTATCCTACGAGCAGTACTTC.

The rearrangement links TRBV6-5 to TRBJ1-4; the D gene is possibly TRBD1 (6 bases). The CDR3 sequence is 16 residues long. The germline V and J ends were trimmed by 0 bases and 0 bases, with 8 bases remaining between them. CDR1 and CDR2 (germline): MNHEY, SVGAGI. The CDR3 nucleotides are TGTGCCAGCAGTTACTCGACAGGACCAACTAATGAAAAACTGTTTTTT. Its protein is CASSYSTGPTNEKLFF.

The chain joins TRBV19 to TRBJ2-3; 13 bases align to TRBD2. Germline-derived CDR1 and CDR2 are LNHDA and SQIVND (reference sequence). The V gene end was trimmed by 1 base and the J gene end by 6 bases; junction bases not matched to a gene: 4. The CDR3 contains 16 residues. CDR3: CASSIGTSGGRDTQYF. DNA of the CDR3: TGTGCCAGTAGTATAGGGACTAGCGGGGGTCGGGATACGCAGTATTTT.

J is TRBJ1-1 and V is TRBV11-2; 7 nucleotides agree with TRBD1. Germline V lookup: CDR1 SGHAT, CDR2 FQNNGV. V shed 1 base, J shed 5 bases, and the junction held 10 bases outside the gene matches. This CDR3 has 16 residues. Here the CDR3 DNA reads TGTGCCAGCAGCTTAGCAAGACAGGGTTTAGGAACTGAAGCTTTCTTT. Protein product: CASSLARQGLGTEAFF.

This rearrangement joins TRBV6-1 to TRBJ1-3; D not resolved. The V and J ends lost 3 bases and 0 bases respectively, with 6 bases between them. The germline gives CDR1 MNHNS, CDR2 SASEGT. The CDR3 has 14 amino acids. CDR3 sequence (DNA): TGTGCCAGCAGTGACGGCTACTCTGGAAACACCATATATTTT. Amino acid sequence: CASSDGYSGNTIYF.

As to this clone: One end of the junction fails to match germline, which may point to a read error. The CDR3 sequence is CASSLGGPANEQFF. The CDR3 DNA follows: TGTGCCAGCAGTTTAGGGGGGCCAGCCAATGAGCAGTTCTTC. V gene TRBV11-3 combines with J gene TRBJ2-1; D may be TRBD1 or TRBD2 (6 bases each). The CDR3 sequence is 14 residues long. The germline V gene has CDR1 SGHNT and CDR2 YENEEA. Full variable domain (remainder filled in from reference TRBV11-3 and TRBJ2-1): EAGVVQSPRYKIIEKKQPVAFWCNPISGHNTLYWYLQNLGQGPELLIRYENEEAVDDSQLPKDRFSAERLKGVDSTLKIQPAELGDSAVYLCASSLGGPANEQFFGPGTRLTVL.

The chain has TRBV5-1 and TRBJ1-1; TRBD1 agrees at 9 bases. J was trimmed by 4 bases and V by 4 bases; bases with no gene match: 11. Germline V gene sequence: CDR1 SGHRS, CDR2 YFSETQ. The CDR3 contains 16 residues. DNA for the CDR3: TGCGCCAGCAGCCCACAGGGGGCCGACTGGGGCACTGAAGCTTTCTTT. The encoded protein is CASSPQGADWGTEAFF.

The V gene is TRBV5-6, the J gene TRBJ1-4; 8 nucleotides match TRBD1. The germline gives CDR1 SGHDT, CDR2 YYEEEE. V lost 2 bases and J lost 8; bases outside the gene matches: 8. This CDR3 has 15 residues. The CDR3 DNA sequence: TGTGCCAGCAGCTTAATAGGACAGGGAGGGGAAAAACTGTTTTTT. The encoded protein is CASSLIGQGGEKLFF.

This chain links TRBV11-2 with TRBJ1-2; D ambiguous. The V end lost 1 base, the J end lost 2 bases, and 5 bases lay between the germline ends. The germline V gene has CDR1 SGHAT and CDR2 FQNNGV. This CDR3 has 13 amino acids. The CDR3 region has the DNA TGTGCCAGCAGCTTAGCCAAAAACTATGGCTACACCTTC. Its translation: CASSLAKNYGYTF.

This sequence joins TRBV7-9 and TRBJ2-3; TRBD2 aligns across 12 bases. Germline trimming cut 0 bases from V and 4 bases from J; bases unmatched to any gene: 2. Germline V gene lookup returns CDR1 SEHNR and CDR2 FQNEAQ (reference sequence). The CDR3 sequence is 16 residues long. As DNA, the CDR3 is TGTGCCAGCAGCTTAGCACTAGCGGGGGGCCCAGATACGCAGTATTTT. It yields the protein CASSLALAGGPDTQYF.

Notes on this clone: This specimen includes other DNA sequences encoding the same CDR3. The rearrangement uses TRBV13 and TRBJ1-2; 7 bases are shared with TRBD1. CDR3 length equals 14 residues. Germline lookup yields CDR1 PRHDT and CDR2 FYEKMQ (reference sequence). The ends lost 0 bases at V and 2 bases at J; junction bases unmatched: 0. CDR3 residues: CASSLGTGNYGYTF. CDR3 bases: TGTGCCAGCAGCTTAGGGACAGGGAACTATGGCTACACCTTC.

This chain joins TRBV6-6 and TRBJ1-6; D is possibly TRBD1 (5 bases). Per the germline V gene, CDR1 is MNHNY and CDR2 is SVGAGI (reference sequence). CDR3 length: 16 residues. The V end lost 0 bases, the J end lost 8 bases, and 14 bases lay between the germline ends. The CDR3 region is CASSYSPEGLYSPLHF. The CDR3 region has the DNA TGTGCCAGCAGTTACTCACCCGAGGGGTTATATTCACCCCTCCACTTT.

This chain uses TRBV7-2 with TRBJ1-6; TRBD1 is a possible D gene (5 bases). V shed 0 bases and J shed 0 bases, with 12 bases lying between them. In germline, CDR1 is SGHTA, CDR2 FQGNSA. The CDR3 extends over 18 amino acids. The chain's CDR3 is CASSLARDGGSYNSPLHF. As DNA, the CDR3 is TGTGCCAGCAGCTTAGCGCGGGACGGAGGCTCCTATAATTCACCCCTCCACTTT.

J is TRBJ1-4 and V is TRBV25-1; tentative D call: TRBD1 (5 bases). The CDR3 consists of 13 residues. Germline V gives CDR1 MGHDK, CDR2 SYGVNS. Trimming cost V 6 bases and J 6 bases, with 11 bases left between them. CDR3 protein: CASRRTGHEKLFF. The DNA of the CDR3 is TGTGCCAGCAGACGAACGGGACATGAAAAACTGTTTTTT.

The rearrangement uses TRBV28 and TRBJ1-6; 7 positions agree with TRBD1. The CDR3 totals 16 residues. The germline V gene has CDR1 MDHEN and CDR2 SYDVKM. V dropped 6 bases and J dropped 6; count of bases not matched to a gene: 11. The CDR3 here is CASSRQGQLSNSPLHF. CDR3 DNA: TGTGCCAGCAGCCGCCAGGGACAGCTCTCTAATTCACCCCTCCACTTT.

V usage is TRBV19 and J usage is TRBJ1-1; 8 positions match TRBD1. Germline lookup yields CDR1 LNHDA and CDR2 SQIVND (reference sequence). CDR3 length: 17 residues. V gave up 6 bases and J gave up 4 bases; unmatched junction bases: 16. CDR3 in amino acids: CASSTPEGRGLGTEAFF. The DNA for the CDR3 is TGTGCCAGTAGCACCCCCGAGGGCAGGGGGCTTGGCACTGAAGCTTTCTTT.

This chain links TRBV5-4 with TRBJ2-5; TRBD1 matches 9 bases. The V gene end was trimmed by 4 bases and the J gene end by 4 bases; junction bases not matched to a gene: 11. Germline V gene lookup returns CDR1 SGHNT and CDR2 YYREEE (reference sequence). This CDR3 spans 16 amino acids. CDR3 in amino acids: CASSNRDRVSRETQYF. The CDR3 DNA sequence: TGTGCCAGCAGCAACCGGGACAGGGTTTCCCGAGAGACCCAGTACTTC.

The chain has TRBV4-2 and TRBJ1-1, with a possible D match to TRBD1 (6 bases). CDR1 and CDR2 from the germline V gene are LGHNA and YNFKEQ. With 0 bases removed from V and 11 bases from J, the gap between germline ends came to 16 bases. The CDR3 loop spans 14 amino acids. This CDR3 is CASSQDQDIQGAFF. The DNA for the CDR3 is TGTGCCAGCAGCCAAGATCAGGACATTCAGGGGGCTTTCTTT.

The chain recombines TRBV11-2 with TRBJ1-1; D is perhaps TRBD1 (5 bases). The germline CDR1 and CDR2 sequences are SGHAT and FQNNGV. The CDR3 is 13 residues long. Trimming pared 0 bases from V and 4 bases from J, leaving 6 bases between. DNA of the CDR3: TGTGCCAGCAGCTTAGATGGGGGCACTGAAGCTTTCTTT. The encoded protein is CASSLDGGTEAFF. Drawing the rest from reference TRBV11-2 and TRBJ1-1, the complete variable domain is EAGVAQSPRYKIIEKRQSVAFWCNPISGHATLYWYQQILGQGPKLLIQFQNNGVVDDSQLPKDRFSAERLKGVDSTLKIQPAKLEDSAVYLCASSLDGGTEAFFGQGTRLTVV.

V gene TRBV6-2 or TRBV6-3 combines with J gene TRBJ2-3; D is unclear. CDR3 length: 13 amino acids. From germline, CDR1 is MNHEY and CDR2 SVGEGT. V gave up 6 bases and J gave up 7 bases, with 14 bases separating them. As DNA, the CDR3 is TGTGCCAGCAGCTCACCCAGGTTAAATACGCAGTATTTT. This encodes CASSSPRLNTQYF.

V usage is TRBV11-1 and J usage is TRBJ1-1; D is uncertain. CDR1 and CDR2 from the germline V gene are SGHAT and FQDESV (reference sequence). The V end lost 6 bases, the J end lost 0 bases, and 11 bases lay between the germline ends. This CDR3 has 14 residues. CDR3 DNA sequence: TGTGCCAGCAGACATCACGGACTGAACACTGAAGCTTTCTTT. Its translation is CASRHHGLNTEAFF.